This is a list of T cell receptor beta chains from one sample in a study of blood T cell repertoires in COVID-19. Sequenced by immunoSEQ multiplex PCR; TCRdb stores in-frame clones only, minus some. This table has 200,000 to 300,000 clones, about 90% appearing once. Sequencing used PBMCs or T cells enriched from blood (not recorded which). These receptors were collected from a woman aged 25 to 45 with acute COVID-19. The conserved cysteine and the conserved F or W are not part of the CDR3 here. Fields, in order: V gene, J gene, clone size, CDR3 protein. Expanded clones get a size class; other rows say once, few or many, or leave the size out.

V gene: TRBV5-4
J gene: TRBJ1-2
clone size: .
CDR3 protein: ASSLEGQGIRHGYT

V gene: TRBV5-5
J gene: TRBJ1-1
clone size: once
CDR3 protein: ASSLGGQGRRVIGEAF

V gene: TRBV24-1
J gene: TRBJ1-1
clone size: .
CDR3 protein: ATSDTRGGTEAF

V gene: TRBV7-8
J gene: TRBJ2-3
clone size: .
CDR3 protein: ASSVPVAGGLDTQY

V gene: TRBV15
J gene: TRBJ1-6
clone size: .
CDR3 protein: ATSRNRGALYNSPLH

V gene: TRBV7-2
J gene: TRBJ1-2
clone size: once
CDR3 protein: ASSLVGSGRGNYGYT

V gene: TRBV5-1
J gene: TRBJ2-1
clone size: .
CDR3 protein: ASSVTGTGVADEQF

V gene: TRBV19
J gene: TRBJ1-1
clone size: .
CDR3 protein: ASSSREENTEAF

V gene: TRBV5-4
J gene: TRBJ1-2
clone size: .
CDR3 protein: ASSRVREHYGYT

V gene: TRBV29-1
J gene: TRBJ1-2
clone size: .
CDR3 protein: SVRDRGRDYGYT

V gene: TRBV29-1
J gene: TRBJ1-1
clone size: .
CDR3 protein: SVEAGRGLRTEAF

V gene: TRBV6-5
J gene: TRBJ1-2
clone size: .
CDR3 protein: ASTPGQGRRGYT

V gene: TRBV19
J gene: TRBJ2-7
clone size: .
CDR3 protein: ATKLPGSSYEQY

V gene: TRBV5-1
J gene: TRBJ2-7
clone size: once
CDR3 protein: ASSLDLAGGPLYEQY

V gene: TRBV27
J gene: TRBJ1-5
clone size: few
CDR3 protein: ATSPWQGADQPQH

V gene: TRBV5-1
J gene: TRBJ2-3
clone size: .
CDR3 protein: ASSLEQPNTDTQY

V gene: TRBV7-2
J gene: TRBJ2-5
clone size: few
CDR3 protein: ASSQDRGFQETQY

V gene: TRBV7-3
J gene: TRBJ1-2
clone size: .
CDR3 protein: ASSPQDRSGYGYT

V gene: TRBV7-2
J gene: TRBJ1-1
clone size: .
CDR3 protein: ASIPGVAEAF

V gene: TRBV5-5
J gene: TRBJ1-4
clone size: .
CDR3 protein: ASSRGEQNEKLF

V gene: TRBV4-3
J gene: TRBJ2-7
clone size: .
CDR3 protein: ASSQDRGSYEQY

V gene: TRBV2
J gene: TRBJ1-5
clone size: few
CDR3 protein: ASEVPGDPQH

V gene: TRBV9
J gene: TRBJ2-2
clone size: .
CDR3 protein: ASSADTVDTGELF

V gene: TRBV2
J gene: TRBJ1-1
clone size: .
CDR3 protein: ASRPLRSTEAF

V gene: TRBV5-5
J gene: TRBJ1-4
clone size: once
CDR3 protein: ASSPGPPNEKLF

V gene: TRBV3-1/TRBV3-2
J gene: TRBJ2-7
clone size: .
CDR3 protein: ASSQATGGSFYEQY

V gene: TRBV7-9
J gene: TRBJ1-1
clone size: once
CDR3 protein: ASSFEVEAF

V gene: TRBV9
J gene: TRBJ1-6
clone size: .
CDR3 protein: ASSASGENSPLH

V gene: TRBV11-2
J gene: TRBJ2-7
clone size: .
CDR3 protein: ASSLGQKLSYEQY

V gene: TRBV5-5
J gene: TRBJ2-7
clone size: .
CDR3 protein: ASSLIMTGGSYEQY

V gene: TRBV10-3
J gene: TRBJ1-2
clone size: .
CDR3 protein: AIGTVNYGYT

V gene: TRBV21-1
J gene: TRBJ1-5
clone size: .
CDR3 protein: ASSKALEWTVNDDYSNQPQH

V gene: TRBV7-2
J gene: TRBJ1-3
clone size: .
CDR3 protein: ASSSGGLSGNTIY

V gene: TRBV28
J gene: TRBJ1-5
clone size: .
CDR3 protein: ASSPTGSNQPQH

V gene: TRBV4-1
J gene: TRBJ2-7
clone size: .
CDR3 protein: ASSQGAQYEQY

V gene: TRBV7-9
J gene: TRBJ1-2
clone size: .
CDR3 protein: ASINKWGGDEILIYGYT

V gene: TRBV7-9
J gene: TRBJ2-1
clone size: few
CDR3 protein: ASSSLGFMSSYNEQF

V gene: TRBV6-5
J gene: TRBJ2-1
clone size: few
CDR3 protein: ASRSGQGKNNEQF

V gene: TRBV12-3/TRBV12-4
J gene: TRBJ1-2
clone size: .
CDR3 protein: ASSRDRGPTYT

V gene: TRBV27
J gene: TRBJ1-2
clone size: .
CDR3 protein: ASSPTELYGYT

V gene: TRBV19
J gene: TRBJ1-1
clone size: .
CDR3 protein: ASRQRGTGSTEAF

V gene: TRBV7-9
J gene: TRBJ2-2
clone size: .
CDR3 protein: ASSLISGTGELF

V gene: TRBV10-2
J gene: TRBJ2-1
clone size: .
CDR3 protein: ASSGQYNEQF

V gene: TRBV4-2
J gene: TRBJ1-1
clone size: .
CDR3 protein: ASSQEIRRNTEAF

V gene: TRBV7-2
J gene: TRBJ1-1
clone size: .
CDR3 protein: ASSLGQRNTEAF

V gene: TRBV9
J gene: TRBJ2-5
clone size: .
CDR3 protein: ASSGADSQETQY